The clone carrying this TCR beta chain was picked up a small number of times. This record belongs to a study of blood T cell repertoires in COVID-19. Study-wide context: From T cells, B-cell-depleted T cells, or PBMCs came the material, which was cDNA or gDNA.

Authors' data handling: How many nucleated cells were present was estimated from reference gene primer amplification. Clones were read by immunoSEQ multiplex PCR, and TCRdb kept only the in-frame ones, dropping some. V, J and clone size are those of that table, while D and trimming were read from the DNA. Of some 83,000 clones in the sample, less than 90% were seen once. The sample consisted of peripheral blood. This TCR derives from a man aged 55 to 70 with active or convalescent COVID-19.

The CDR3 here is CSADRDYEQYF. The CDR3 bases are TGCAGTGCGGACAGGGACTACGAGCAGTACTTC. The V call is TRBV20-1, the J call TRBJ2-7, with 8 bases matching TRBD1. The V and J ends lost 6 bases and 3 bases, in that order; junction bases with no gene match: 1. CDR3 length: 11 residues. Looked up from germline, CDR1 is DFQATT and CDR2 is SNEGSKA (reference sequence).